This T cell receptor (beta chain) was recovered during a study of blood T cell repertoires in COVID-19. Turning to the study itself: Donors in the United States, Italy and Spain gave samples during acute or convalescent COVID-19. PBMCs, B-cell-depleted T cells, or T cells were the source of the cDNA or gDNA that made up the material.

Germline V lookup: CDR1 SEHNR, CDR2 FQNEAQ (reference sequence). Trimming left V 1 base short and J 0 bases short, with 9 bases between. This CDR3 contains 15 residues. In the authors' methods: Reference gene primer amplification gave nucleated cell count estimates. Here immunoSEQ multiplex PCR was the method, and the copy in TCRdb shows in-frame clones only, minus some. The DNA gave D and trimming, while V, J and clone size come from that table. The sample has more than 45,000 clones; over 65% are singletons. Specimen: peripheral blood. The V and J genes are TRBV7-9 and TRBJ1-1, with D maybe TRBD1 (6 bases). This receptor was obtained from a man in his forties with active COVID-19. The CDR3 sequence: CASSLEQGMNTEAFF. The DNA of the CDR3 is TGTGCCAGCAGCTTAGAACAGGGTATGAACACTGAAGCTTTCTTT.